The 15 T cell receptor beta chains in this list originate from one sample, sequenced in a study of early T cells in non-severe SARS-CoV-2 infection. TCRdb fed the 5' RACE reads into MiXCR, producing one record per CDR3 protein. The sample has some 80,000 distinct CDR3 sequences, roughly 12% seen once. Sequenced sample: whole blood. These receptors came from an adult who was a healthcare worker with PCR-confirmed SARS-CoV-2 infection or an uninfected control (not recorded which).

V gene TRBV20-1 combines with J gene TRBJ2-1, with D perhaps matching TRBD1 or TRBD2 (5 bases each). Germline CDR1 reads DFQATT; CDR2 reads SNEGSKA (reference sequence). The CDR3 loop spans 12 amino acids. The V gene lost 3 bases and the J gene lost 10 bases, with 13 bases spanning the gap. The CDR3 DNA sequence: TGCAGTGCTAGGGAGTCTTGGGACGAGCAGTTCTTC. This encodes CSARESWDEQFF.

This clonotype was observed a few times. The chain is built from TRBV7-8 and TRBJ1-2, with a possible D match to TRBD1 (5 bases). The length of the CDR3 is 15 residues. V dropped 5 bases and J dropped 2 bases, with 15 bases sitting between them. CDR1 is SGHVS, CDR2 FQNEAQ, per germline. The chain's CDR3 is CASSPPGRGNYGYTF. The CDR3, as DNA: TGTGCCAGCAGCCCCCCAGGGCGTGGGAACTATGGCTACACCTTC.

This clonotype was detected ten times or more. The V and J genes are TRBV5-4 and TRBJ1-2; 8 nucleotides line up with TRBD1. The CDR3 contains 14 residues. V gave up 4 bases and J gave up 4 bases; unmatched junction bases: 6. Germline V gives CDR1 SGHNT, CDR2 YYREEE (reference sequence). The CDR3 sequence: CASSPGQDSYGYTF. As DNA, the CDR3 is TGTGCCAGCAGCCCGGGACAGGATTCCTATGGCTACACCTTC.

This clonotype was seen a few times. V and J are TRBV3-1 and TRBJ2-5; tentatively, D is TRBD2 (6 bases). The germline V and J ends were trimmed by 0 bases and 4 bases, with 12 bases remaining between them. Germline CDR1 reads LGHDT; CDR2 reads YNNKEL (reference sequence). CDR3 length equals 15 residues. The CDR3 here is CASSQDSEGPETQYF. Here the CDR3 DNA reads TGTGCCAGCAGCCAAGATTCGGAGGGCCCAGAGACCCAGTACTTC.

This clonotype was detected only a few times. The DNA of the CDR3 is TGTGCCATCAGTGAAGATGGGACTAGCGGGAACGAGCAGTACTTC. It codes for CAISEDGTSGNEQYF. J is TRBJ2-7 and V is TRBV10-3; 13 bases are shared with TRBD2. CDR1 ENHRY and CDR2 SYGVKD come from the germline V gene. This CDR3 comprises 15 residues. Losses at the gene ends were 3 bases for V and 5 bases for J; bases not matched to a gene: 4.

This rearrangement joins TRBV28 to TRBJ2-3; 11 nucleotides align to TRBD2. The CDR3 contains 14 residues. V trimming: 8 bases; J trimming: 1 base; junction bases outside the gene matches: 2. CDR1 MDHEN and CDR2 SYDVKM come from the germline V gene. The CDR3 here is CASRSGGGTDTQYF. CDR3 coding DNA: TGTGCCAGCCGTAGCGGGGGGGGCACAGATACGCAGTATTTT. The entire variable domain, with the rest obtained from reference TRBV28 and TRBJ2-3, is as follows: DVKVTQSSRYLVKRTGEKVFLECVQDMDHENMFWYRQDPGLGLRLIYFSYDVKMKEKGDIPEGYSVSREKKERFSLILESASTNQTSMYLCASRSGGGTDTQYFGPGTRLTVL.

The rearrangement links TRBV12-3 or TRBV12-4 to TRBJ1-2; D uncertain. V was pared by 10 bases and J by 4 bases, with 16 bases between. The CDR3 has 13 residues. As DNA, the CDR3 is TGTGCCACTAAAGCAGGCAGCGCCTATGGCTACACCTTC. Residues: CATKAGSAYGYTF.

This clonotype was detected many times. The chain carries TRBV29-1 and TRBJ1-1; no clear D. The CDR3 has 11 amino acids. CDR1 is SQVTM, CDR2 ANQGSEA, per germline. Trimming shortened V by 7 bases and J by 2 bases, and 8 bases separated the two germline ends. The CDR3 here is CSASVNTEAFF. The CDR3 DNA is TGCAGCGCATCCGTCAACACTGAAGCTTTCTTT.

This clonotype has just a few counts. The CDR3 loop is CASSRGLAGGINEQFF. The CDR3 DNA is TGTGCCAGCAGCCGCGGACTAGCGGGAGGGATCAATGAGCAGTTCTTC. The chain has TRBV7-3 and TRBJ2-1, with 15 positions matching TRBD2. The germline CDR1 and CDR2 sequences are SGHTA and FQGTGA. V lost 5 bases, J lost 6 bases, and 5 bases stayed unmatched. This CDR3 is built from 16 residues.

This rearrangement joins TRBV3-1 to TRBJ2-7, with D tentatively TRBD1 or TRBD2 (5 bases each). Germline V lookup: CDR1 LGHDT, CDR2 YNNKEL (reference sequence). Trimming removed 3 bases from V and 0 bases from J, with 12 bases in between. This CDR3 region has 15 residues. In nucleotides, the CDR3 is TGTGCCAGCAGCCACGAGGGGCTCGGCTCCTACGAGCAGTACTTC. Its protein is CASSHEGLGSYEQYF.

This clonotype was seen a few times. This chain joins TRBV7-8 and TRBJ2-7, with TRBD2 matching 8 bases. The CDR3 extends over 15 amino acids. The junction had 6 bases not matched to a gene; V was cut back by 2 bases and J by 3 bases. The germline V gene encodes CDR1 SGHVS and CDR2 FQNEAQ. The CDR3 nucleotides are TGTGCCAGCAGCTTATATGAGCGGGAGCTCTACGAGCAGTACTTC. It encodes CASSLYERELYEQYF.

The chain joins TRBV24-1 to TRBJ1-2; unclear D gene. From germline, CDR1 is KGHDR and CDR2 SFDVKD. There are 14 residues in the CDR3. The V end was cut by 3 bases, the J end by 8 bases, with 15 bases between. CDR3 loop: CATSDADERGGYTF. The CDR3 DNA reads TGTGCCACCAGTGATGCCGATGAGAGAGGGGGCTACACCTTC.

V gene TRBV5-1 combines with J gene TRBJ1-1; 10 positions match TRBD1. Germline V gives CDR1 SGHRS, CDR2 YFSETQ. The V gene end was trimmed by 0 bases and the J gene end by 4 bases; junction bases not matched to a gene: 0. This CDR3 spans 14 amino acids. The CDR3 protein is CASSLGTGGTEAFF. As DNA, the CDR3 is TGCGCCAGCAGCTTGGGGACAGGGGGCACTGAAGCTTTCTTT.

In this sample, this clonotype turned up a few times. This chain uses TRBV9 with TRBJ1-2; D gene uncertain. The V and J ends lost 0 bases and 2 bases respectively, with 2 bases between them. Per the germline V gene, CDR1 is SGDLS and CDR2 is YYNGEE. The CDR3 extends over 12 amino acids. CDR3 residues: CASSVGNYGYTF. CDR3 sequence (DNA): TGTGCCAGCAGCGTAGGCAACTATGGCTACACCTTC.

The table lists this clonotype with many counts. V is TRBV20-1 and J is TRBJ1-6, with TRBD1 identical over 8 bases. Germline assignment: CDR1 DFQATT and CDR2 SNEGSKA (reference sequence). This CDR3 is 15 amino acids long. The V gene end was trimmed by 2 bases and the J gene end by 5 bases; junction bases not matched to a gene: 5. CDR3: CSARLSGQDNSPLHF. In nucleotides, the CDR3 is TGCAGTGCTAGACTCTCGGGACAGGATAATTCACCCCTCCACTTT.